What follows are 9 T cell receptor beta chains derived from one specimen sequenced in a study of blood T cell repertoires in COVID-19. The repertoire was sequenced with immunoSEQ multiplex PCR; TCRdb's copy has only in-frame clones and lacks some. Among 90,000 or so clones listed, roughly 82% were seen once. The sequenced sample was peripheral blood. Receptors were obtained from a man between 45 and 60 years old with active COVID-19.

The gene calls are TRBV9 and TRBJ2-2, with a tentative D call TRBD1 (5 bases). Germline V gives CDR1 SGDLS, CDR2 YYNGEE. V dropped 0 bases and J dropped 5 bases, with 11 bases sitting between them. This CDR3 region has 15 residues. As DNA, the CDR3 is TGTGCCAGCAGCGTAGTGCAGGGTCGAACCGGGGAGCTGTTTTTT. It encodes CASSVVQGRTGELFF.

V usage is TRBV5-1 and J usage is TRBJ1-2, with D tentatively TRBD1 (6 bases). V lost 0 bases, J lost 6 bases, and 6 bases lay in between. Germline CDR1 and CDR2: SGHRS and YFSETQ. CDR3 length equals 12 residues. The CDR3 region has the DNA TGCGCCAGCAGCTTGGACAGGGATGGCTACACCTTC. This encodes CASSLDRDGYTF.

This rearrangement joins TRBV18 to TRBJ2-3; 15 bases fit TRBD2. The CDR3 length is 19 residues. Trimming cost V 4 bases and J 1 base; bases outside gene matches: 9. The germline V gene has CDR1 KGHSH and CDR2 LQKENI. The CDR3 region is CASSLPGLAGGPGTDTQYF. In DNA form, the CDR3 reads TGTGCCAGCTCACTTCCTGGACTAGCGGGGGGGCCTGGCACAGATACGCAGTATTTT.

This clone was found a few times. The rearrangement uses TRBV7-8 and TRBJ1-1; 8 bases line up with TRBD1. The CDR3 has 15 amino acids. The V and J ends lost 5 bases and 1 base, in that order; junction bases with no gene match: 6. Germline V gene data show CDR1 as SGHVS and CDR2 as FQNEAQ. CDR3: CASSDEGQANTEAFF. CDR3 DNA: TGTGCCAGCAGCGACGAGGGACAGGCGAACACTGAAGCTTTCTTT.

This clone was observed once. The chain recombines TRBV6-1 with TRBJ1-5, with D perhaps TRBD1 (5 bases). Germline V gives CDR1 MNHNS, CDR2 SASEGT. This CDR3 has 17 residues. The V end lost 2 bases, the J end lost 2 bases, and 16 bases lay between the germline ends. The CDR3 protein is CASSEQTAHYGNQPQHF. DNA of the CDR3: TGTGCCAGCAGTGAACAGACAGCCCATTATGGCAATCAGCCCCAGCATTTT.

Only one count was recorded for this clone. This rearrangement joins TRBV5-8 to TRBJ2-7; 9 bases line up with TRBD1. The CDR3 sequence is 13 residues long. Germline V gene data show CDR1 as SGHTS and CDR2 as YDEGEE. Trimming cost V 3 bases and J 6 bases; bases outside gene matches: 4. CDR3 nucleotides: TGTGCCAGCAGCTCCCGGGACAGGGCCGAGCAGTACTTC. This translates into CASSSRDRAEQYF.

The table lists this clone with a few counts. J is TRBJ2-3 and V is TRBV27; D might be TRBD2 (6 bases). Trimming pared 5 bases from V and 4 bases from J, leaving 13 bases between. Per germline, CDR1 MNHEY and CDR2 SMNVEV (reference sequence). The CDR3 runs 14 residues. This CDR3 reads CASSPPGVPDTQYF. CDR3 nucleotides: TGTGCCAGCAGTCCCCCGGGGGTACCAGATACGCAGTATTTT.

This clone appeared a few times. The rearrangement links TRBV7-8 to TRBJ2-1, with a possible D match to TRBD1 (5 bases). The V gene lost 5 bases and the J gene lost 8 bases, with 19 bases spanning the gap. Per the germline V gene, CDR1 is SGHVS and CDR2 is FQNEAQ. The CDR3 covers 15 residues. The CDR3 loop is CASSPLSGRVDEQFF. The CDR3 DNA sequence: TGTGCCAGCAGCCCCCTCTCGGGCAGGGTTGATGAGCAGTTCTTC.

This sequence joins TRBV5-6 and TRBJ2-7; no reliable D call. The germline gives CDR1 SGHDT, CDR2 YYEEEE. V was trimmed by 0 bases and J by 0 bases, leaving 10 bases between them. The CDR3 contains 15 residues. The CDR3 DNA reads as TGTGCCAGCAGCTTGGCGCCAGGCAGCTCCTACGAGCAGTACTTC. Protein product: CASSLAPGSSYEQYF.